The clone carrying this TCR beta chain appeared a single time. What it binds is unknown. Between the trimmed V and J ends, which lost 0 bases and 6 bases, there was a span of 20 bases. The germline V gene has CDR1 SEHNR and CDR2 FQNEAQ (reference sequence). This CDR3 is 17 amino acids long. This record belongs to a study of cytomegalovirus exposure and HLA in healthy donors. Notes on the study in general: The study put 160 or so TCR beta chains on its list as cytomegalovirus-associated. The presence/absence work took it that sequencing depth was about the same across donors.

The PCR had 60 Vbeta and 13 Jbeta primers. Some clones are missing from TCRdb's copy, which holds only in-frame ones; the method was immunoSEQ multiplex PCR. The sample contains 150,000 to 200,000 clones, about four fifths of which appear only once. The V gene is TRBV7-9, the J gene TRBJ2-5; tentative D call: TRBD2 (6 bases). The source is a man aged 35 to 55 in good health and CMV-seropositive. The sequencing input was PBMCs. Here the CDR3 reads CASSLAHGGKGSQTQYF. The DNA for the CDR3 is TGTGCCAGCAGCTTAGCGCATGGCGGGAAGGGTTCTCAGACCCAGTACTTC.